Included here is one T cell receptor (beta chain) sequence, with context. In this sample, this clonotype turned up many times. It has no known antigen specificity. One base away there is no much larger clone; base qualities are not given. Only healthy Caucasian donors were included. The data originate from a study of identical twins (dated by TCRdb to about 2016). Regarding the research as a whole: The study deep-sequenced TCR alpha and beta repertoires from monozygotic twins, unrelated adults of various ages and cord blood to test whether fetal clonotypes persist. Replicate twin experiments were performed at different times using different library preparation protocols to rule out contamination.

Libraries were built with 5' RACE. TCRdb names Illumina HiSeq 2000 as the instrument used. Template switching added a universal primer binding site, and the final cDNA carried a unique molecular identifier that allowed TCR cDNA molecules to be counted accurately. Specific primers in the conserved constant-segment region were used to synthesize first-strand cDNA for the TCR alpha and beta chains. To control for contamination, every cDNA library carried two barcodes: a SMART-Mk sample barcode plus Illumina barcodes. Two successive PCR steps introduced TruSeq adapter sequences along with Illumina sample barcodes. The Illumina HiSeq platform was used with custom primers to sequence TCR alpha and beta cDNA libraries. As for how the authors treated the data: Unique molecular identifiers were extracted from raw reads with MiGEC, and CDR3 positions were determined with MiXCR. Recombination models were inferred per individual with the repgenHMM and IGoR tools using an EM algorithm. Shared clonotypes were analyzed with the tcR package in R, and sharing was normalized by the product of cloneset sizes. Out-of-frame nonproductive sequences were analyzed to study raw recombination free of thymic and clonal selection effects. The public reads were reprocessed in TCRdb via fastp at Q25 and MiXCR, keeping in-frame beta chains. Under each unique CDR3 protein, matching rows form one entry showing the most common genes and DNA. The V and J calls reflect TCRdb's pipeline rather than the authors' work. The sample has around 1.7 million distinct CDR3 sequences on record, under 35% of them singletons. The ten biggest clones cover around 0.3% of the sample.

CDR1 SQVTM and CDR2 ANQGSEA are derived from the germline V gene. CDR3 length: 14 amino acids, cysteine to phenylalanine. Just the 42-base CDR3 DNA is kept, in frame starting at base 1. Trimming accounts for 4 bases at V and 3 bases at J, while the number of junction bases matched to no gene is 4. Broad study findings and their caveats: Because the same donors could not be followed over many years, conclusions were based on cross-sectional statistical analysis. In monozygotic twins, recombination models systematically underestimated out-of-frame TCR alpha sharing, but the models matched the sharing seen between unrelated individuals. Compared with coincidental sharing between unrelated individuals, out-of-frame TCR alpha sequences shared between twins showed an excess of sequences with low generation probability. A weaker excess of twin sharing was found in beta out-of-frame sequences because the signal-to-noise ratio was lowered by fewer shared sequences. Fewer insertions were carried by abundant cord blood beta clonotypes, a similar but weaker trend appeared in young adult naive repertoires, and no such trend appeared in memory repertoires. Zero-insertion analyses could be partly confounded by invariant T cells such as MAIT and iNKT, although diverse VJ usage argued against such confounding for most clonotypes.

Sequencing was carried out using cord blood. This clonotype originated in a newborn girl in good health. Rearrangement joined TRBV29-1 to TRBJ2-3; 10 bases in the middle match TRBD1. The CDR3 region has the sequence CSVARQGATDTQYF. Here is the DNA: TGCAGCGTTGCCCGACAGGGGGCAACAGATACGCAGTATTTT.